This is a list of T cell receptor beta chains from one sample in a study of T cells in narcolepsy. Here immunoSEQ multiplex PCR was the method, and the copy in TCRdb shows in-frame clones only, minus some. Of around 30,000 clones detected, roughly 86% appear once; the ten largest clones hold 2.3%. The sequencing input was memory (CD45RA-) CD4+ T cells from blood. These receptors were taken from a human donor in good health. CDR3s leave out the opening cysteine and the closing phenylalanine or tryptophan.

V,CDR3
TRBV6-1,ASSSQGPSYGYT
TRBV5-4,ASSGTGGSYGYT
TRBV18,ASSPQGGQLTGELF
TRBV2,ASRSSRLTGAVTEAF
TRBV5-1,ASTNSGTENTGELF
TRBV2,ASSVEGETEQY
TRBV27,ASSLSVRSGGGGYT
TRBV7-3,ASSLRGGNRGKTEAF
TRBV13,ASSLGPVGGNTEAF
TRBV6-1,ASSEGWGSNYGYT
TRBV11-2,ASSLDLGTVQETQY
TRBV11-2,ASTPADTQY
TRBV6-1,ASRASGRASYEQY
TRBV21-1,ASNCPAGGPVETQY
TRBV2,ASSAQGRDRGREQY
TRBV6-1,AARGRIGREPQH
TRBV6-1,ASRVGTGVSQPQH
TRBV9,ASSRGEGYGYT
TRBV2,ASSRQGNTEAF
TRBV10-1,ASRGTSGRFDNEQF
TRBV6-1,ASSALGANTEAF
TRBV28,ASSSSSYEQY
TRBV6-1,ASSEATGELF
TRBV19,ASSPMSGRGRNEQY
TRBV7-9,ASRRNNEQF
TRBV14,ASSQVNPLATDTQY
TRBV30,AYPSSSGANVLT
TRBV2,ASSARGYEQY
TRBV30,AWSLGGHEQY
TRBV5-1,ASSLGERSSEAF
TRBV5-4,ASSLFGGRQGSYGYT
TRBV6-5,ASRRGAYTEAF
TRBV6-1,ASSEGWGTEAF
TRBV30,AWSSHSGGRSTDTQY
TRBV6-5,ASSSSAGRTDTQY
TRBV5-1,ASSLALAGGVETQY
TRBV27,ASSLLASASYEQY